This T cell receptor (beta chain) was sequenced during a study of beta chain features in type 1 diabetes. Study conclusions and caveats: The similarity of naive, central memory and Treg TCRB repertoires appeared greater among patients than among healthy donors. In these data, an HLA type influence on TCRB rearrangement remained unresolved.

CDR3 size: 15 residues. CDR1 is KGHSH, CDR2 LQKENI, per germline. Trimming removed 3 bases from V and 6 bases from J, with 17 bases in between. For this clone: The antigen is undetermined.

Sequencing targeted expressed TCRB transcripts, as all isolated RNA had been reverse transcribed. Clones were read by immunoSEQ multiplex PCR, and TCRdb kept only the in-frame ones, dropping some. The sample contains around 500,000 clones, about an eighth of which appear only once. The origin of this receptor is a woman aged 18-30 years in good health. The chain couples TRBV18 to TRBJ1-1; D may be TRBD1 (6 bases). The specimen was naive CD4+ T cells from blood. As DNA, the CDR3 is TGTGCCAGCTCACCGGTCAAGGGACAAAGCTCTGAAGCTTTCTTT. Residues: CASSPVKGQSSEAFF.